The clone carrying this T cell receptor beta chain was detected many times. Antigen: not known. Amplification yielded TCR beta CDR3 regions, with RNA transcripts as the source. An initial round of RT-PCR targeting the TCR CDR3 relied on the HTBI primer set. TCRdb called the multiplex PCR reads again in MiXCR, with one record for every CDR3 protein. Of 250,000 to 400,000 distinct CDR3 sequences listed, around 15% are singletons. Germline lookup yields CDR1 GTSNPN and CDR2 SVGIG (reference sequence). The CDR3 totals 15 residues. Trimming left V 2 bases short and J 0 bases short, with 12 bases between. The sample originates from a study of T cells in Graves' hyperthyroidism and ophthalmopathy. Study results and limitations: Among clonotypes expanded in thyroid above 0.001, most were also found in blood.

In the ophthalmopathy cohort, Clinical Activity Score was at least 3, NOSPECS grade at least 4, and duration under 3 months. Exclusion of patients followed from uncontrolled infection, other autoimmune disease, pregnancy or lactation. This rearrangement joins TRBV30 to TRBJ2-3; D gene ambiguous. Sequenced material: blood. The sequence was collected from a woman in her thirties or forties with Graves' ophthalmopathy. In DNA, the CDR3 is TGTGCCTGGAGTCCACTGGATGAGAGCACAGATACGCAGTATTTT. Protein product: CAWSPLDESTDTQYF.